The 3 T cell receptor beta chains listed next were all sequenced from one sample in a study of blood T cell repertoires in COVID-19. Repertoires were generated with immunoSEQ multiplex PCR, while TCRdb's copy carries only in-frame clones and drops some. This sample carries 15,000 to 20,000 clones, 70% to 90% of them seen once, and the ten largest clones take less than 50%. Source material: peripheral blood. Source of these receptors: a human donor in a cohort sampled during active COVID-19.

The DNA of the CDR3 is TGTGCCAGCAGCTTTAAATGGGGGGACGCAGGGCTGTTTTTT. The encoded protein is CASSFKWGDAGLFF. The rearrangement links TRBV7-8 to TRBJ2-2; D is possibly TRBD2 (6 bases). The V end lost 3 bases, the J end lost 13 bases, and 18 bases lay between the germline ends. The CDR3 has 14 amino acids. Germline V gives CDR1 SGHVS, CDR2 FQNEAQ. Full variable domain (outside the CDR3, taken from reference TRBV7-8 and TRBJ2-2): GAGVSQSPRYKVAKRGQDVALRCDPISGHVSLFWYQQALGQGPEFLTYFQNEAQLDKSGLPSDRFFAERPEGSVSTLKIQRTQQEDSAVYLCASSFKWGDAGLFFGEGSRLTVL.

The V gene is TRBV6-2 or TRBV6-3, the J gene TRBJ2-2; 9 nucleotides match TRBD1. Per the germline V gene, CDR1 is MNHEY and CDR2 is SVGEGT. With 2 bases clipped from V and 3 bases from J, the junction kept 4 bases outside the gene matches. The CDR3 has 16 residues. Written as DNA, the CDR3 is TGTGCCAGCAGTTACAGGGACAGGGCCGACACCGGGGAGCTGTTTTTT. This translates into CASSYRDRADTGELFF.

The chain is built from TRBV18 and TRBJ1-6; D remains ambiguous. V lost 2 bases, J lost 7 bases, and 6 bases lay in between. Germline CDR1 KGHSH, CDR2 LQKENI. The CDR3 runs 13 residues. The DNA of the CDR3 is TGTGCCAGCTCACCAGGGGAGAATTCACCCCTCCACTTT. Translation gives CASSPGENSPLHF.